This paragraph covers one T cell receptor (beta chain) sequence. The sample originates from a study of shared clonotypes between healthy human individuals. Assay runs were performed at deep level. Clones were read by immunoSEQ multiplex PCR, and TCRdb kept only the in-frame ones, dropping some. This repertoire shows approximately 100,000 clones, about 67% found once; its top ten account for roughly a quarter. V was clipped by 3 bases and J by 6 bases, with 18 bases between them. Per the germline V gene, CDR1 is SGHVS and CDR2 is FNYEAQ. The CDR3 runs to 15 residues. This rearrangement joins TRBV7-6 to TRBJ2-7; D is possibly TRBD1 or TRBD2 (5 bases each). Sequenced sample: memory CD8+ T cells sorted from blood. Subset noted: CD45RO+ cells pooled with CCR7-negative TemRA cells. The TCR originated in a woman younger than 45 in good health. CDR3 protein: CASSLAGTGWGEQYF. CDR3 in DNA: TGTGCCAGCAGCTTGGCCGGGACGGGTTGGGGCGAGCAGTACTTC.